A selection of T cell receptor beta chains follows, all from one sample in a study of post-analysis software for immune sequencing data. TCRdb called the PCR reads again in MiXCR, with one record for every CDR3 protein. The sample lists under 650,000 distinct CDR3 sequences, about 40% occurring once. Sequenced input: blood. The receptors here all came from a girl aged 10 to 17 with multiple sclerosis. Each CDR3 is given with its conserved first and last residue. The D gene is left open where the match is weak. The size of a clone is reported for some rows only, either as once, few or many, or as a class for expanded clones.

>TRBD2|TRBV7-9|.|TRBJ2-1
TGTGCCAGCAGCGCGGTTAGGACTAGCGGGACCGGTGAGCAGTTCTTC
CASSAVRTSGTGEQFF
>TRBD2|TRBV10-3|.|TRBJ2-3
TGTGCCATCGGGGTAGCGGGCAGCACAGATACGCAGTATTTT
CAIGVAGSTDTQYF
>.|TRBV12-3/TRBV12-4|few|TRBJ2-7
TGTGCCAGCAGTTTCACAGGGACACGCTACGAGCAGTACTTC
CASSFTGTRYEQYF
>.|TRBV12-3/TRBV12-4|.|TRBJ2-3
TGTGCCAGCAGGTGGGCCAGCACAGATACGCAGTATTTT
CASRWASTDTQYF
>.|TRBV5-5|few|TRBJ1-4
TGTGCCAGCAAGTGGGCCGACTTCCTGGTGGGGTCGGCTAATGAAAAACTGTTTTTT
CASKWADFLVGSANEKLFF
>.|TRBV29-1|.|TRBJ2-1
TGCAGCGTTAAGGGCTCCTACAATGAGCAGTTCTTC
CSVKGSYNEQFF
>.|TRBV4-1|.|TRBJ1-4
TGCGCCAGCAGCCTGAACCCGGGACGGGGGGTTGAAAAACTGTTTTTT
CASSLNPGRGVEKLFF
>.|TRBV20-1|.|TRBJ2-7
TGCAGTGCTTCCCGGACCGTATCCTCCTACGAGCAGTACTTC
CSASRTVSSYEQYF
>.|TRBV6-5|few|TRBJ2-1
TGTGCCGGCAGTTACCAGGGACACTTAGCATACAATGAGCAGTTCTTC
CAGSYQGHLAYNEQFF
>.|TRBV9|.|TRBJ2-5
TGTGCCAGCAGCGTAGAGGGTAGGCGAGAGACCCAGTACTTC
CASSVEGRRETQYF
>TRBD1|TRBV29-1|.|TRBJ1-2
TGCAGCGCCGGGCTCGGACAGGAGTCTTACCCTAACTATGGCTACACCTTC
CSAGLGQESYPNYGYTF
>.|TRBV4-1|.|TRBJ2-7
TGCGCCAGCAGTCAAGATAGGACCGGGAGATCCCACGAGCAGTACTTC
CASSQDRTGRSHEQYF
>.|TRBV3-1|few|TRBJ1-1
TGTGCCAGCAGCCAAGTTAGGGGGGTTGAAGCTTTCTTT
CASSQVRGVEAFF
>.|TRBV20-1|few|TRBJ2-6
TGCAGTGCTAGAGTACTTGGCTCTGGGGCCAACGTCCTGACTTTC
CSARVLGSGANVLTF
>TRBD2|TRBV6-5|.|TRBJ2-7
TGTGCCAGCAGACTCGGACTAGCCTACGAGCAGTACTTC
CASRLGLAYEQYF
>.|TRBV4-1|.|TRBJ2-7
TGCGCCAGCAGCCAAGTATGGGGGGACCCCGAGCAGTACTTC
CASSQVWGDPEQYF
>.|TRBV5-1|.|TRBJ1-2
TGCGCCAGCCTGCTCGACTATATCTTAAACTATGGCTACACCTTC
CASLLDYILNYGYTF
>TRBD1|TRBV20-1|.|TRBJ2-1
TGCAGTGCACGTCAATCAGGGGGCAATGAGCAGTTCTTC
CSARQSGGNEQFF
>.|TRBV6-5|few|TRBJ1-6
TGTGCCAGCAGTTTCCAGAGCTCCTATAATTCACCCCTCCACTTT
CASSFQSSYNSPLHF
>.|TRBV29-1|few|TRBJ2-6
TGCAGCGTTGCCAGGGTGTCTGGGGCCAACGTCCTGACTTTC
CSVARVSGANVLTF
>.|TRBV7-9|.|TRBJ2-7
TGTACCAGCACCACCCCCAACTACGAGCAGTACTTC
CTSTTPNYEQYF
>.|TRBV12-3/TRBV12-4|few|TRBJ1-5
TGTGCCAGCAGCCCGGGGGAGCTTCTTTTTAATCAGCCCCAGCATTTT
CASSPGELLFNQPQHF
>TRBD2|TRBV5-6|.|TRBJ2-3
TGTGCCAGCACCCCGGCTAGCGGGGGCACAGATACGCAGTATTTT
CASTPASGGTDTQYF
>.|TRBV19|.|TRBJ1-2
TGTGCCAGTAGTATAGGGCAGGGAGCCCGTCGAAACTATGGCTACACCTTC
CASSIGQGARRNYGYTF
>.|TRBV20-1|.|TRBJ1-2
TGCAGTGCTAGAGATCGGGCCGCAGTGACAATCTATGGCTACACCTTC
CSARDRAAVTIYGYTF
>TRBD2|TRBV10-3|.|TRBJ2-3
TGTGCCATAACTAGCGGGAGCTCTGAAGATACGCAGTATTTT
CAITSGSSEDTQYF
>.|TRBV4-1|.|TRBJ2-7
TGCGCCAGCAGCCCGTACAGGGGCGGACTATTCGGCGAGCAGTACTTC
CASSPYRGGLFGEQYF
>.|TRBV13|.|TRBJ2-5
TGTGCCAGCAGCTTAGTAGGGGAGGCCCAGTACTTC
CASSLVGEAQYF
>.|TRBV24-1|.|TRBJ2-2
TGTGCCACCAGCCACCAAACCGGGCAGGGCGGTGGCGGGGAGCTGTTTTTT
CATSHQTGQGGGGELFF
>TRBD2|TRBV7-2|few|TRBJ2-7
TGTGCCAGCAGCTTCCGATCCCTAGCGGGGGCACACGAGCAGTACTTC
CASSFRSLAGAHEQYF
>TRBD2|TRBV29-1|once|TRBJ2-3
TGCAGCGTCGCCCTACTAGCGGGGGGGCTGAAAGGCACAGATACGCAGTATTTT
CSVALLAGGLKGTDTQYF
>.|TRBV12-3/TRBV12-4|.|TRBJ2-3
TGTGCCAGCAACCCCGCGGGGTCGGGGTCAGATACGCAGTATTTT
CASNPAGSGSDTQYF
>.|TRBV12-3/TRBV12-4|.|TRBJ2-7
TGTGCCAGCAGTTTTCTCCCGGGTGGGGGCTTCTCCTACGAGCAGTACTTC
CASSFLPGGGFSYEQYF
>TRBD2|TRBV7-9|.|TRBJ2-1
TGTGCCAGCAGCTCTGGGACTAGCGGGAGTTCCTACAATGAGCAGTTCTTC
CASSSGTSGSSYNEQFF
>.|TRBV2|few|TRBJ2-3
TGTGCCAGCAGTATCCATATCGGCGGCTCCTCGTCTAGCACAGATACGCAGTATTTT
CASSIHIGGSSSSTDTQYF
>TRBD2|TRBV4-1|many|TRBJ2-1
TGCGCCAGCAGCCAAAGGCGGGGGGAGTACAATGAGCAGTTCTTC
CASSQRRGEYNEQFF
>.|TRBV5-1|few|TRBJ2-7
TGCGCCAGCAGCTTGGCTTATTCGTCTGACGAGCAGTACTTC
CASSLAYSSDEQYF
>TRBD1|TRBV4-1|.|TRBJ2-3
TGCGCCAGCAGCCAAGTGGGACAGGGGGCCACAGATACGCAGTATTTT
CASSQVGQGATDTQYF
>.|TRBV6-5|.|TRBJ2-7
TGTGCCAGCAGTTATAAACTTATCTCCAACGAGCAGTACTTC
CASSYKLISNEQYF
>.|TRBV10-3|.|TRBJ2-3
TGTGCCATCAGTCGGCCCACAGATACGCAGTATTTT
CAISRPTDTQYF
>TRBD1|TRBV18|.|TRBJ2-1
TGTGCCAGCTCACGACAGGGGGCCTTAATTGAGCAGTTCTTC
CASSRQGALIEQFF
>.|TRBV10-3|once|TRBJ1-2
TGTGCCATCAGTGAGTACCGACAGACTTTCTATGGCTACACCTTC
CAISEYRQTFYGYTF
>.|TRBV11-3|once|TRBJ1-1
TGTGCCAGCAGCACCCCGGGGAACACTGAAGCTTTCTTT
CASSTPGNTEAFF
>.|TRBV20-1|few|TRBJ2-7
TGCAGTGCTAGAGTCCCCGGGGAGCGCGAGCAGTACTTC
CSARVPGEREQYF
>.|TRBV27|few|TRBJ2-7
TGTGCCAGCAGTCTCTCGGGGGGCTACAGCTCCTACGAGCAGTACTTC
CASSLSGGYSSYEQYF
>.|TRBV12-3/TRBV12-4|.|TRBJ2-3
TGTGCCAGCACGCCCCAACCCAACGGGGGAGATACGCAGTATTTT
CASTPQPNGGDTQYF
>TRBD1|TRBV29-1|few|TRBJ2-3
TGCAGCGTGGGGACAGGGTTGAGCGACGGTACGCAGTATTTT
CSVGTGLSDGTQYF
>.|TRBV28|.|TRBJ2-6
TGTGCCAGTCAGAACAGTTTATCCTCTGGGGCCAACGTCCTGACTTTC
CASQNSLSSGANVLTF
>.|TRBV11-2|few|TRBJ2-6
TGTGCCAGCAGCGACCCTGGACGTTCCGGGGCCAACGTCCTGACTTTC
CASSDPGRSGANVLTF
>.|TRBV12-3/TRBV12-4|few|TRBJ1-2
TGTGCCAGCAGTTTAAACCTTACCCCCTATGGCTACACCTTC
CASSLNLTPYGYTF
>.|TRBV6-5|few|TRBJ2-7
TGTGCCAGCAGTTACTCGACTCCTGCTGAAAGACTCGGCGAGCAGTACTTC
CASSYSTPAERLGEQYF
>.|TRBV20-1|.|TRBJ1-5
TGCAGTGCTGGACGGAGGGATAGCAATCAGCCCCAGCATTTT
CSAGRRDSNQPQHF
>TRBD1|TRBV5-1|.|TRBJ2-7
TGCGCCAGCAGCCCGGGACAGGGTAGGGACGAGCAGTACTTC
CASSPGQGRDEQYF
>.|TRBV12-3/TRBV12-4|.|TRBJ2-7
TGTGCCAGCAGTTCCGTGGACTTCTACGAGCAGTACTTC
CASSSVDFYEQYF
>.|TRBV20-1|.|TRBJ2-3
TGCAGTGCTAGGGACTACCGTAGAGGATTGGATACGCAGTATTTT
CSARDYRRGLDTQYF
>TRBD2|TRBV5-1|.|TRBJ2-7
TGCGCCAGCAGCTTGACCTCTAGCGGGAGAGGATACGAGCAGTACTTC
CASSLTSSGRGYEQYF
>.|TRBV12-3/TRBV12-4|many|TRBJ1-2
TGTGCCAGCAGTTCCAGAGGGGGGAACTATGGCTACACCTTC
CASSSRGGNYGYTF
>.|TRBV10-3|.|TRBJ2-7
TGTGCCATCACTGGCAGGGGCCACTCCTACGAGCAGTACTTC
CAITGRGHSYEQYF